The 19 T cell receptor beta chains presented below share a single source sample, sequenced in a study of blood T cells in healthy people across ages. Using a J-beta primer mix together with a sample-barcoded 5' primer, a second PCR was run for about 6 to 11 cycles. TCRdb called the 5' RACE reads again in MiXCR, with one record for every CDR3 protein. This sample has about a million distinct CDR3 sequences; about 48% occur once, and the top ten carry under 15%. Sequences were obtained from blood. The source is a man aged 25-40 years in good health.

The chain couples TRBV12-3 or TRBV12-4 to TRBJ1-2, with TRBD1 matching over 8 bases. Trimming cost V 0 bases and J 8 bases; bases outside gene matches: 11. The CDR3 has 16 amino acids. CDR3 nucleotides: TGTGCCAGCAGTTTAGCACCACAACGGACAGGGATCGGCTACACCTTC. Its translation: CASSLAPQRTGIGYTF.

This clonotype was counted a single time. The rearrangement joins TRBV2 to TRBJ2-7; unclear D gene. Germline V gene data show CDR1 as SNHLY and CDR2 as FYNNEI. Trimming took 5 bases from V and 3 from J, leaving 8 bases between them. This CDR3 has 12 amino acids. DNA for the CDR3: TGTGCCAGCAGTTTTGACCTCTACGAGCAGTACTTC. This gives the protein CASSFDLYEQYF.

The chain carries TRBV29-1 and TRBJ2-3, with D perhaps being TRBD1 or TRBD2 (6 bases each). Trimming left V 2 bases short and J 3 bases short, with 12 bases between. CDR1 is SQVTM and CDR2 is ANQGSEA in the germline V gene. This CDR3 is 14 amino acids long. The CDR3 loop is CSVESGARTDTQYF. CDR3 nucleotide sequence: TGCAGCGTTGAATCGGGGGCGAGGACAGATACGCAGTATTTT.

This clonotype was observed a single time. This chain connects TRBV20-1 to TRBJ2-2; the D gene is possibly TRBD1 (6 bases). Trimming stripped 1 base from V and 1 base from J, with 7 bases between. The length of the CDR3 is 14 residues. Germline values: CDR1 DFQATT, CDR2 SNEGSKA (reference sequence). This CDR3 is CSARVDRNTGELFF. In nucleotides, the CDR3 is TGCAGTGCTAGAGTGGACAGGAACACCGGGGAGCTGTTTTTT.

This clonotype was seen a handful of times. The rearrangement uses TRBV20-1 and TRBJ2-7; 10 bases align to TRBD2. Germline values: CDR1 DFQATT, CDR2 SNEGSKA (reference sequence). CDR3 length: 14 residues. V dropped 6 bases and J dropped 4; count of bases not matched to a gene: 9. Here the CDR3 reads CSAHSGTSAYEQYF. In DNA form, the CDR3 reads TGCAGTGCGCACTCCGGGACTAGCGCTTACGAGCAGTACTTC.

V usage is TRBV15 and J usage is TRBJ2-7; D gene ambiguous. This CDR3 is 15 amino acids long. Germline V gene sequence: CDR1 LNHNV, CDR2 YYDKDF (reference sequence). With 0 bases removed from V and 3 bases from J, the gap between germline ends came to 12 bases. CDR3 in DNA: TGTGCCACCAGCAGAGATCGCGTCGGCTACTACGAGCAGTACTTC. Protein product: CATSRDRVGYYEQYF.

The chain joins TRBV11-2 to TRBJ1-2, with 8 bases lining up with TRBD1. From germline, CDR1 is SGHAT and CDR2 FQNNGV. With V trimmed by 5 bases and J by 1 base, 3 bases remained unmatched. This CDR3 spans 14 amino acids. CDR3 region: CASSQGQDNYGYTF. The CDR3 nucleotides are TGTGCCAGCAGCCAGGGACAGGATAACTATGGCTACACCTTC.

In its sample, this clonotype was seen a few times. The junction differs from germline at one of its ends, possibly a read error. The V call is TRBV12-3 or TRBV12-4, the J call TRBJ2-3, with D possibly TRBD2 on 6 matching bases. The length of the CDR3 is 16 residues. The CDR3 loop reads CASSLRPGVGTDTQYF. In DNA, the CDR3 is TGTGCCAGCAGTTTACGTCCGGGGGTGGGCACAGATACGCAATATTTT.

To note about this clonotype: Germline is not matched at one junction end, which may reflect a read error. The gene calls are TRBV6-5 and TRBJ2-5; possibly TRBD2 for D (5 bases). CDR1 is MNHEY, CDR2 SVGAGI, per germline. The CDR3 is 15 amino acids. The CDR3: CASSPAIDYEETQYF. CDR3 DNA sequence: TGTGCCAGCAGTCCCGCCATTGACTACGAAGAGACCCAGTATTTC.

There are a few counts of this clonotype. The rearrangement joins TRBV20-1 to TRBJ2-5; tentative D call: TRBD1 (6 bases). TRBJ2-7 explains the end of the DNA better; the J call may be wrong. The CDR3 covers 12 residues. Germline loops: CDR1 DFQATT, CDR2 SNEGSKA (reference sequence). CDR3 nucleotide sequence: TGCAGTGCGAGGGACATAAAATACGAGCAGTACTTC. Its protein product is CSARDIKYEQYF.

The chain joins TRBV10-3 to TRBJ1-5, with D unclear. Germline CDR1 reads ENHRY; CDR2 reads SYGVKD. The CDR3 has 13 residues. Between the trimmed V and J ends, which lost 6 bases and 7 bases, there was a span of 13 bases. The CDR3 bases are TGTGCCATCAGGGGCCAGGAGGAACAGCCCCAGCATTTT. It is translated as CAIRGQEEQPQHF.

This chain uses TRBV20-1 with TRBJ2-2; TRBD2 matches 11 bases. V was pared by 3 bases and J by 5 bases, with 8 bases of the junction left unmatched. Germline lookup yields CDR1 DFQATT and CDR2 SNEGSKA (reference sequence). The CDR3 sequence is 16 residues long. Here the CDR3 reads CSASIYASGGTGELFF. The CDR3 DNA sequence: TGCAGTGCTAGCATATACGCTAGCGGGGGGACCGGGGAGCTGTTTTTT.

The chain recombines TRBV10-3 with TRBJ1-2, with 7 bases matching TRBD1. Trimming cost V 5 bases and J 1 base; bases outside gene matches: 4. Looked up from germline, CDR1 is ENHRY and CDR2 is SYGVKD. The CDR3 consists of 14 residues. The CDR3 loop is CAISTGTVNYGYTF. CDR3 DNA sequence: TGTGCCATCAGTACCGGGACAGTTAACTATGGCTACACCTTC.

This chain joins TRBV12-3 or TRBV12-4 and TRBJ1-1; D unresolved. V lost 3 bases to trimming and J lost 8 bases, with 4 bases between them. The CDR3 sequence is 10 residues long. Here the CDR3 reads CASSLKEAFF. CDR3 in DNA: TGTGCCAGCAGTTTGAAGGAAGCTTTCTTT.

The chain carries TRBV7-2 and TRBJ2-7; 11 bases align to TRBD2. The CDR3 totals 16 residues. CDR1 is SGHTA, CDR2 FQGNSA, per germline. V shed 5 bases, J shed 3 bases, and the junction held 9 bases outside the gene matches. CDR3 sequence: CASSPGLAAFYYEQYF. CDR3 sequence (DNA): TGTGCCAGCAGCCCGGGACTAGCGGCCTTTTACTACGAGCAGTACTTC. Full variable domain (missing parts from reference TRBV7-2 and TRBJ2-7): GAGVSQSPSNKVTEKGKDVELRCDPISGHTALYWYRQSLGQGLEFLIYFQGNSAPDKSGLPSDRFSAERTGGSVSTLTIQRTQQEDSAVYLCASSPGLAAFYYEQYFGPGTRLTVT.

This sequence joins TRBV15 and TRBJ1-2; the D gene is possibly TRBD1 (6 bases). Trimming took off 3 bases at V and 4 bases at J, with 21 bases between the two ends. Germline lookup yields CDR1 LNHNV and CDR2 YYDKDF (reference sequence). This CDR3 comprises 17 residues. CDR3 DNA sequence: TGTGCCACCAGCAGTCCCGGTAGGGGGTTAGCTAGCTATGGCTACACCTTC. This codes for CATSSPGRGLASYGYTF. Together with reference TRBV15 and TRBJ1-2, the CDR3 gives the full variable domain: DAMVIQNPRYQVTQFGKPVTLSCSQTLNHNVMYWYQQKSSQAPKLLFHYYDKDFNNEADTPDNFQSRRPNTSFCFLDIRSPGLGDTAMYLCATSSPGRGLASYGYTFGSGTRLTVV.

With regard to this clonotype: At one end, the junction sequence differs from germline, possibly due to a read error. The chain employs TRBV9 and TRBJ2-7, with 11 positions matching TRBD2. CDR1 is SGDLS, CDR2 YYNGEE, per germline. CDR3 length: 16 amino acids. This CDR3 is CVSSVASGGSSYEQYF. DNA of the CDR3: TGTGTCAGCAGCGTCGCTAGCGGGGGGAGCTCCTACGAGCAGTACTTC.

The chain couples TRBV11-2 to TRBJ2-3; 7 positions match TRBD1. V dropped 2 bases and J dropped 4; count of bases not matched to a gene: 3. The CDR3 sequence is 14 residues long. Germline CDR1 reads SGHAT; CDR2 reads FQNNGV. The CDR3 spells CASSLHRGADTQYF. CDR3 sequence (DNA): TGTGCCAGCAGCTTACACAGGGGCGCAGATACGCAGTATTTT.

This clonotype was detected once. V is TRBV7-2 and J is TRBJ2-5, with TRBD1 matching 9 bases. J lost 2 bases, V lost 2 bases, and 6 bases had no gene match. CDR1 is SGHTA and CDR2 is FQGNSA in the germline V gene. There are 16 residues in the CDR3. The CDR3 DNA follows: TGTGCCAGCAGCTTAAGGACAGGGGTTATGCAAGAGACCCAGTACTTC. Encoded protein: CASSLRTGVMQETQYF.